This paragraph covers one T cell receptor beta chain sequence. Its specificity is unknown. The germline gives CDR1 SGHTA, CDR2 FQGNSA. V was clipped by 4 bases and J by 8 bases, with 14 bases between them. This CDR3 comprises 13 residues. This record belongs to a study of blood T cells in healthy people across ages. The donors, all healthy, were Caucasians living in Russia, aged about 6 to 90. Extracted total RNA amounted to at least 5.5 micrograms for each sample. For the second PCR, which ran for about 6 to 11 cycles, a sample-barcoded 5' primer and a J-beta primer mix were used. TCRdb ran MiXCR on the 5' RACE reads and lists one entry per CDR3 protein. This sample has about 380,000 distinct CDR3 sequences; about 52% occur once, and the top ten carry under 65%. Overall study findings and caveats: Roughly linear age-related decline in beta diversity appeared, significant by age about 40.

The chain is built from TRBV7-2 and TRBJ1-2; D remains unclear. The sequence was collected from a man in his sixties in good health. The specimen sequenced was blood. The CDR3 loop is CASSSMGMEGYTF. CDR3 DNA sequence: TGTGCCAGCAGCTCCATGGGGATGGAGGGCTACACCTTC.